These T cell receptor beta chains were read from a single sample in a study of cytomegalovirus exposure and HLA in healthy donors. Here immunoSEQ multiplex PCR was the method, and the copy in TCRdb shows in-frame clones only, minus some. Here the sample spans 70,000 to 80,000 clones, 85% to 95% being singletons. Material: PBMCs. These receptor sequences come from a woman aged 18-29 years in good health and CMV-seronegative. Both conserved end residues are part of each CDR3. The D gene is left open where the match is weak. The size field is filled for only some rows; it gives once, few, many or a size class.

d_gene | j_gene | v_gene | abundance | CDR3nt | CDR3aa
TRBD2 | TRBJ2-1 | TRBV6-4 | few | TGTGCCAGCAGTGATTCTAGCGGGAGGTTCAATGAGCAGTTCTTC | CASSDSSGRFNEQFF
TRBD1 | TRBJ1-5 | TRBV19 | - | TGTGCCAGTAGTATCGGACAGGGGAATCAGCCCCAGCATTTT | CASSIGQGNQPQHF
- | TRBJ2-3 | TRBV20-1 | - | TGCAGTGCTAGAGATAATCGGTGGGCGGGGTTT | CSARDNRWAGF
- | TRBJ1-1 | TRBV19 | - | TGTGCCAGTAGTATAGGATTCGGGAGTAAAGCTTTCTTT | CASSIGFGSKAFF
- | TRBJ2-5 | TRBV6-4 | once | TGTGCCAGCAGTGACCCCGGGGTCGTGACCCAGTACTTC | CASSDPGVVTQYF
- | TRBJ1-5 | TRBV4-1 | - | TGCGCCAGCAGCCAAGATCGGCAGGTTAATCAGCCCCAGCATTTT | CASSQDRQVNQPQHF
- | TRBJ2-2 | TRBV15 | - | TGTGCCACCAGCAGTGGGAGGGGGGTATTGAACACCGGGGAGCTGTTTTTT | CATSSGRGVLNTGELFF
- | TRBJ1-3 | TRBV5-4 | - | TGTGCCAGCAGCCGGACAGCCTCTGGAAACACCATATATTTT | CASSRTASGNTIYF
TRBD2 | TRBJ2-3 | TRBV5-1 | - | TGCGCCAGCAGCTTGTCCTTCCTAGCGGGAACAGATACGCAGTATTTT | CASSLSFLAGTDTQYF
TRBD2 | TRBJ2-5 | TRBV2 | - | TGTGCCAGCAGTGAATTCGGACTAGCGAGGGCCCAGTACTTC | CASSEFGLARAQYF
TRBD2 | TRBJ2-1 | TRBV6-5 | - | TGTGCCAGCAGTTACGGACTAGCGGGGGCATATGAGCAGTTCTTC | CASSYGLAGAYEQFF
TRBD2 | TRBJ2-3 | TRBV5-3 | - | TGTGCCAGAAGCTCGCCCATCAAACTAGCGGGAGGACATACGCAGTATTTT | CARSSPIKLAGGHTQYF
TRBD2 | TRBJ2-1 | TRBV7-6 | - | TGTGCCAGCAGCTTAGCGGGGGGGGATGAGCAGTTCTTC | CASSLAGGDEQFF
TRBD1 | TRBJ2-6 | TRBV19 | - | TGTGCCAGTAGTATTGGGACAGGGGCCACGGGTTGGGGGGCCAACGTCCTGACTTTC | CASSIGTGATGWGANVLTF
TRBD1 | TRBJ1-5 | TRBV5-5 | - | TGTGCCAGCAGCCGTGACAGGGATAATCAGCCCCAGCATTTT | CASSRDRDNQPQHF
TRBD2 | TRBJ2-3 | TRBV9 | - | TGTGCCAGCAGCGTCGCTGGACTAGCGGGGGGGACAGATACGCAGTATTTT | CASSVAGLAGGTDTQYF
- | TRBJ2-7 | TRBV28 | - | TGTGCCTCTCAAGAGGGATACGAGCAGTACTTC | CASQEGYEQYF
- | TRBJ2-1 | TRBV7-9 | - | TGTGCCAGCAGCTCCACCCAGGATCCGCAGTTCTTC | CASSSTQDPQFF
- | TRBJ1-4 | TRBV7-3 | - | TGTGCCAGCAGCTTGACGGGATTGGCAAACGAAAAACTGTTTTTT | CASSLTGLANEKLFF
- | TRBJ1-3 | TRBV7-6 | - | TGTGCCAGCAGCTTATTAAGAGGATCAGGAAACACCATATATTTT | CASSLLRGSGNTIYF
TRBD1 | TRBJ2-3 | TRBV19 | once | TGTGCCACTACGGATGGGACAGGGTTCACAGATACGCAGTATTTT | CATTDGTGFTDTQYF
TRBD1 | TRBJ2-2 | TRBV6-4 | - | TGTGCCAGCAGTGACACAGGGGACACCGGGGAGCTGTTTTTT | CASSDTGDTGELFF
- | TRBJ2-7 | TRBV7-2 | few | TGTGCCAGCAGCTTAGTCAGTTCCTACGAGCAGTACTTC | CASSLVSSYEQYF
- | TRBJ2-7 | TRBV7-3 | - | TGTGCCAGCAGCCCGACTGCCGCCTCCTACGAGCAGTACTTC | CASSPTAASYEQYF
- | TRBJ2-1 | TRBV4-1 | once | TGCGCCAGCAGCCAATATATAGTTCGGGAGACAGGGAGATCCTACAATGAGCAGTTCTTC | CASSQYIVRETGRSYNEQFF
- | TRBJ2-3 | TRBV29-1 | - | TGCAGCGTTGTAGGTGGGCCGGATACGCAGTATTTT | CSVVGGPDTQYF
- | TRBJ1-3 | TRBV27 | - | TGTGCCAGCAGGGCTGACGGGGCTGGAAACACCATATATTTT | CASRADGAGNTIYF
- | TRBJ2-7 | TRBV5-1 | once | TGCGCCAGCAGCTTGGAGGCAGGCCCCCTTGAGCAGTACTTC | CASSLEAGPLEQYF
TRBD2 | TRBJ2-1 | TRBV2 | - | TGTGCCAGCACCGAAGGGAGCGGGAACTACAATGAGCAGTTCTTC | CASTEGSGNYNEQFF
- | TRBJ2-7 | TRBV15 | - | TGTGCCACCAGCAGAGATCCGACAACCTACGAGCAGTACTTC | CATSRDPTTYEQYF
TRBD2 | TRBJ2-7 | TRBV5-1 | - | TGCGCCAGCAGCTTGGATGCGGGGGGGCTGCCCTACGAGCAGTACTTC | CASSLDAGGLPYEQYF
TRBD1 | TRBJ1-1 | TRBV27 | - | TGTGCCAGCAGGCGGGACAGGGGAATGCAAGTGGCTTTCTTT | CASRRDRGMQVAFF
- | TRBJ2-7 | TRBV5-5 | - | TGTGCCAGCAGCTTGGCAGCGAACTCCTACGAGCAGTACTTC | CASSLAANSYEQYF
TRBD2 | TRBJ2-3 | TRBV4-1 | - | TGCGCCAGCAGCCGACCTGAGCGGGGGACTAGCACAGATACGCAGTATTTT | CASSRPERGTSTDTQYF
- | TRBJ2-3 | TRBV15 | - | TGTGCCACCAGCAGAGGGGGGCGGGCCTCCACAGATACGCAGTATTTT | CATSRGGRASTDTQYF